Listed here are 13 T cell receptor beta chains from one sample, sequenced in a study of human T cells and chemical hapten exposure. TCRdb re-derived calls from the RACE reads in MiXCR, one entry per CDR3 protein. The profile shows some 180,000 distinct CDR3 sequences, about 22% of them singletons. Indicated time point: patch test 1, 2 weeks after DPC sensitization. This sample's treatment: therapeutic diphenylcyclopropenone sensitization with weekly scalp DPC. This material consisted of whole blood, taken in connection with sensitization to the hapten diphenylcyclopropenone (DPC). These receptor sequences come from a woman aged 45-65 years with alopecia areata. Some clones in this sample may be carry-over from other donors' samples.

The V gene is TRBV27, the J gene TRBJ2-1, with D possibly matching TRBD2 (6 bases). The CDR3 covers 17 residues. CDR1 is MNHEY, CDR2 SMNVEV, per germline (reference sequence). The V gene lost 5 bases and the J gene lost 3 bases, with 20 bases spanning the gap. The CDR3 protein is CASSLTSNPELYNEQFF. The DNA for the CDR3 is TGTGCCAGCAGTCTAACTAGCAACCCGGAACTCTACAATGAGCAGTTCTTC.

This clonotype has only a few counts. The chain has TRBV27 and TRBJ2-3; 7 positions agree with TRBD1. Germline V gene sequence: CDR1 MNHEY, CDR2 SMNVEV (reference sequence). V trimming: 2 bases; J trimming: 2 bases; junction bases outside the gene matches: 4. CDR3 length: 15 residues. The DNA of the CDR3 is TGTGCCAGCAGTTTAGGCCAGGGGGACACAGATACGCAGTATTTT. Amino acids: CASSLGQGDTDTQYF.

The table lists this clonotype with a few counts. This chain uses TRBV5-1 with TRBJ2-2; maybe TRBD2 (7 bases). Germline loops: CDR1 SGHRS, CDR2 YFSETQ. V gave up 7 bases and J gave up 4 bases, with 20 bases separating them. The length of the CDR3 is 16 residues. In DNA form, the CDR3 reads TGCGCCAGCGGGGATGGACTAGACAGGACCACCGGGGAGCTGTTTTTT. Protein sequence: CASGDGLDRTTGELFF.

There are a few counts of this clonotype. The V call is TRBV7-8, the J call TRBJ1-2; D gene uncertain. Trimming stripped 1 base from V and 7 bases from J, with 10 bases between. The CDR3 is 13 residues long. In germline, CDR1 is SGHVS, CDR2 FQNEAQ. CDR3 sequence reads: CASSLVSSRGYTF. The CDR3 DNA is TGTGCCAGCAGCTTAGTGTCTAGCCGTGGCTACACCTTC. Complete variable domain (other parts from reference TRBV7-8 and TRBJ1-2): GAGVSQSPRYKVAKRGQDVALRCDPISGHVSLFWYQQALGQGPEFLTYFQNEAQLDKSGLPSDRFFAERPEGSVSTLKIQRTQQEDSAVYLCASSLVSSRGYTFGSGTRLTVV.

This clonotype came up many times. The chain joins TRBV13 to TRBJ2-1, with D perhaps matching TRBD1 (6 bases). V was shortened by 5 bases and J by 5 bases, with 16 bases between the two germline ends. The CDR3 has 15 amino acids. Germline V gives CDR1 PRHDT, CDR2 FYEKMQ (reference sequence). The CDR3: CASSRRTAHNNEQFF. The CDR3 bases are TGTGCCAGCAGCCGGAGGACAGCCCATAACAATGAGCAGTTCTTC.

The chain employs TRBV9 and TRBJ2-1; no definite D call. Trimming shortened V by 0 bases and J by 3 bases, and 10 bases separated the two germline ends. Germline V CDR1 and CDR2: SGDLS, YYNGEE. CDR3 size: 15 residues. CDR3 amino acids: CASSVELADYNEQFF. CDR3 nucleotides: TGTGCCAGCAGCGTAGAGTTAGCCGACTACAATGAGCAGTTCTTC.

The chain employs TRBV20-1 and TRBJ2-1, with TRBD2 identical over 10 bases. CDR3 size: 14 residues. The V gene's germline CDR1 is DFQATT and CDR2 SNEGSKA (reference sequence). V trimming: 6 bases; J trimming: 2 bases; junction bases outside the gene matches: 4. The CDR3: CSAASGRPYNEQFF. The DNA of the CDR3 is TGCAGTGCCGCTAGCGGGAGACCCTACAATGAGCAGTTCTTC.

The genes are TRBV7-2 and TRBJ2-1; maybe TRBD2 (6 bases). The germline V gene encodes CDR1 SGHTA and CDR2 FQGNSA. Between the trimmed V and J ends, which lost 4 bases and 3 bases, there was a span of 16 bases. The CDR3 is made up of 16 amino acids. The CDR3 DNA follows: TGTGCCAGCAGCTCACAAAGCGGGTGGGGCTACAATGAGCAGTTCTTC. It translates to CASSSQSGWGYNEQFF.

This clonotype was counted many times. The CDR3 spells CAISKGGGGTGNTEAFF. Here the CDR3 DNA reads TGTGCCATCAGCAAGGGGGGCGGAGGCACGGGAAACACTGAAGCTTTCTTT. The V call is TRBV10-3, the J call TRBJ1-1, with D possibly being TRBD1 (6 bases). There are 17 residues in the CDR3. Germline assignment: CDR1 ENHRY and CDR2 SYGVKD. V was clipped by 6 bases and J by 2 bases, with 22 bases between them.

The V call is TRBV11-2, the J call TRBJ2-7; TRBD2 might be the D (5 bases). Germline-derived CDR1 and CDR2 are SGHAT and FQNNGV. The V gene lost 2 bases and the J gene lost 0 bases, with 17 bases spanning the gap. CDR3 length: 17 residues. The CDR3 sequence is CASSLTPWRVSSYEQYF. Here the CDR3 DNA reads TGTGCCAGCAGCTTAACCCCATGGCGGGTCAGCTCCTACGAGCAGTACTTC.

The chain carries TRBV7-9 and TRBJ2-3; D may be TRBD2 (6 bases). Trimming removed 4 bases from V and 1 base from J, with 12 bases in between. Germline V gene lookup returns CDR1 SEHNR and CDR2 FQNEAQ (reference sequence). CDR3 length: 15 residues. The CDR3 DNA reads TGTGCCAGCAGCTATCTAGCGAGGGGCACAGATACGCAGTATTTT. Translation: CASSYLARGTDTQYF.

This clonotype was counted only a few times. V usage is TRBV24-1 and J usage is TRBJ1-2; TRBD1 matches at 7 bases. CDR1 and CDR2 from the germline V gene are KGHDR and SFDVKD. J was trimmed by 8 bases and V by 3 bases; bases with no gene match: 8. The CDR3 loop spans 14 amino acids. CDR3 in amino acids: CATSDAGTEGGYTF. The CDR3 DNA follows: TGTGCCACCAGTGATGCCGGGACAGAGGGGGGCTACACCTTC.

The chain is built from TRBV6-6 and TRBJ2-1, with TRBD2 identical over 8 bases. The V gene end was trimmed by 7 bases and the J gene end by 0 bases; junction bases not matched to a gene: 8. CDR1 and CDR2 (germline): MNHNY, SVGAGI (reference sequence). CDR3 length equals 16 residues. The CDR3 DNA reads TGTGCCAGCAAGATAGCGGGAATGAGCTCCTACAATGAGCAGTTCTTC. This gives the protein CASKIAGMSSYNEQFF.